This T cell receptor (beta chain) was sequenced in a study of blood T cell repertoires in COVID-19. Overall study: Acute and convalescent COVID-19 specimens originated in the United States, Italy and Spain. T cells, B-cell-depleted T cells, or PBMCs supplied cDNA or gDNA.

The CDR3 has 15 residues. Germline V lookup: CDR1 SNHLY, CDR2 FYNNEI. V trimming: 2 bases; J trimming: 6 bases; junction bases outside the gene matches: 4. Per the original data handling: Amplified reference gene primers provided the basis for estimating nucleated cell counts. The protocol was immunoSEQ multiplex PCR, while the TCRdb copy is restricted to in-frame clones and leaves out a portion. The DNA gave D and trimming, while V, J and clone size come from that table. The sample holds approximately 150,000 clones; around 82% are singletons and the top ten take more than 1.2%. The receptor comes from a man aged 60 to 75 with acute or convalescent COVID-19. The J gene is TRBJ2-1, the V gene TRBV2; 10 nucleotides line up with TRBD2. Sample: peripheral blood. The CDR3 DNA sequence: TGTGCCAGCAGTGAAAAGTCTAGCGGGGGCAATGAGCAGTTCTTC. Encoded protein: CASSEKSSGGNEQFF.